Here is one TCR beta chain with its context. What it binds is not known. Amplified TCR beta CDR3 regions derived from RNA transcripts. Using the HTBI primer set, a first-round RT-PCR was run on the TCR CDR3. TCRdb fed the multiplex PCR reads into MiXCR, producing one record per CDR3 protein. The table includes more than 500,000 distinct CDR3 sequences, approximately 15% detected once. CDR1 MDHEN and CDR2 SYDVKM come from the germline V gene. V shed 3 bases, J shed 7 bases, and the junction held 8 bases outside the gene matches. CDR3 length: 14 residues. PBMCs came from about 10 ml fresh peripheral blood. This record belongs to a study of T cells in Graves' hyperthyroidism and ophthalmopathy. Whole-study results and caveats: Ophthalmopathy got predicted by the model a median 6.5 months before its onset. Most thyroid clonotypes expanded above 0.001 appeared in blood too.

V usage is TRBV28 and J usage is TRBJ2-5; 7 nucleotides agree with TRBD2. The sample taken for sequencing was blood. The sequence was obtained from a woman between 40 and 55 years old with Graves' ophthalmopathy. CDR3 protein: CASSLVGTGGTQYF. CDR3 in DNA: TGTGCCAGCAGTTTGGTTGGGACGGGGGGGACCCAGTACTTC. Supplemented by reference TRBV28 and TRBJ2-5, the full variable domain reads DVKVTQSSRYLVKRTGEKVFLECVQDMDHENMFWYRQDPGLGLRLIYFSYDVKMKEKGDIPEGYSVSREKKERFSLILESASTNQTSMYLCASSLVGTGGTQYFGPGTRLLVL.